The clone carrying this TCR beta chain was seen only a few times. Its target is not known. TCRbeta libraries were built with three rounds of nested PCR, modified from ARM-PCR. TCRdb used MiXCR to reprocess the multiplex PCR reads, holding one entry per CDR3 protein. This table has about 100,000 distinct CDR3 sequences, 50% to 70% appearing once. The data originate from a study of tumor and adjacent non-tumor tissue in lung cancer. Across the whole study: Histology: under 15 adenocarcinoma, a couple of squamous cell carcinoma, 1 small cell lung cancer. Samples averaged roughly 4.4 million productive TCRbeta reads each. General observations from the study: Compared with tumor, normal lung showed significantly lower TCR diversity.

The CDR3 is 14 residues long. The germline V gene encodes CDR1 SGHTA and CDR2 FQGNSA. Trimming removed 3 bases from V and 2 bases from J, with 10 bases in between. This sample's RNA came from whole unsorted tissue. The normal lung tissue was taken more than 3 cm from the tumor edge. Source material: distant non-tumor lung tissue. The rearrangement links TRBV7-2 to TRBJ1-2; no firm D call. This TCR was recovered from a man between 25 and 39 years old with non-small cell lung cancer. As DNA, the CDR3 is TGTGCCAGCAGCTTTTATCGCTCGAACTATGGCTACACCTTC. It is translated as CASSFYRSNYGYTF.